These 16 T cell receptor beta chains were all obtained from the same sample, sequenced in a study of blood T cells in healthy people across ages (dated by TCRdb to the mid-2010s). The library was produced with 5' RACE. The instrument given in TCRdb is Illumina HiSeq 2500. A second about 7 to 11 cycle PCR used a sample-barcoded 5' primer and a J-beta primer mix. TCRdb itself trimmed the public reads at Q25 with fastp, ran MiXCR and retained productive beta chains. Rows merge per CDR3 protein into single entries with the most common DNA and genes. The sample table records over 1.5 million distinct CDR3 sequences; roughly 52% of these occur just once. Together, the top ten hold more than 2% of the sample. The specimen was blood. All receptors come from a woman aged 40 to 49 in good health.

This clonotype was picked up a small number of times. This sequence joins TRBV7-2 and TRBJ2-3; no definite D call. This CDR3 is built from 11 residues. V was trimmed by 5 bases and J by 6 bases, leaving 6 bases between them. In germline, CDR1 is SGHTA, CDR2 FQGNSA. The CDR3, as DNA: TGTGCCAGCAGCCATTGGGATACGCAGTATTTT. Protein sequence: CASSHWDTQYF.

This clonotype has just a few counts. The V and J genes are TRBV12-3 or TRBV12-4 and TRBJ1-1; the D is unclear. The CDR3 contains 12 residues. V was cut by 5 bases and J by 2 bases, with 6 bases left in between. The CDR3 DNA follows: TGTGCCAGCAGTACACCTAACACTGAAGCTTTCTTT. Translating it yields CASSTPNTEAFF.

V is TRBV7-2 and J is TRBJ1-5, with TRBD1 identical over 7 bases. Germline-derived CDR1 and CDR2 are SGHTA and FQGNSA. CDR3 length: 20 residues. The V and J ends lost 1 base and 0 bases, in that order; junction bases with no gene match: 15. CDR3 sequence reads: CASSLGSAAGQLYSNQPQHF. CDR3 sequence (DNA): TGTGCCAGCAGCTTAGGATCCGCGGCGGGACAGCTATATAGCAATCAGCCCCAGCATTTT.

This clonotype was counted only a few times. V gene TRBV28 combines with J gene TRBJ2-7; tentative D call: TRBD1 (7 bases). There are 16 residues in the CDR3. In germline, CDR1 is MDHEN, CDR2 SYDVKM. V shed 4 bases and J shed 3 bases, with 19 bases lying between them. The DNA of the CDR3 is TGTGCCAGCAGTTCGGGGGACAGCGTCGGGTACTACGAGCAGTACTTC. Its translation is CASSSGDSVGYYEQYF.

The chain combines TRBV5-1 with TRBJ1-2; 8 nucleotides line up with TRBD1. V lost 0 bases to trimming and J lost 8 bases; unmatched junction nucleotides: 9. The CDR3 has 15 amino acids. Germline CDR1 and CDR2: SGHRS and YFSETQ. Written as DNA, the CDR3 is TGCGCCAGCAGCTTGGGGCCCGGACAGGGACAAGGCTACACCTTC. This codes for CASSLGPGQGQGYTF.

In the case of this clonotype: At one boundary the junction diverges from the germline segment, which might be a read error. V is TRBV12-3 or TRBV12-4 and J is TRBJ2-5; unclear D gene. This CDR3 spans 12 amino acids. The CDR3 region is CTSSLPQETQYF. For the CDR3, the DNA is TGTACCAGCAGTTTGCCCCAAGAGACCCAGTACTTC.

The chain carries TRBV9 and TRBJ2-1; 10 nucleotides line up with TRBD1. This CDR3 is built from 15 residues. The germline V gene has CDR1 SGDLS and CDR2 YYNGEE. The junction had 9 bases not matched to a gene; V was cut back by 3 bases and J by 9 bases. CDR3 in DNA: TGTGCCAGCAGCGCACGGGACAGGGGAGGTTCTGAGCAGTTCTTC. It translates to CASSARDRGGSEQFF. The variable domain in full, completed from reference TRBV9 and TRBJ2-1, reads DSGVTQTPKHLITATGQRVTLRCSPRSGDLSVYWYQQSLDQGLQFLIQYYNGEERAKGNILERFSAQQFPDLHSELNLSSLELGDSALYFCASSARDRGGSEQFFGPGTRLTVL.

The chain is built from TRBV20-1 and TRBJ1-2; D call uncertain. CDR1 DFQATT and CDR2 SNEGSKA come from the germline V gene (reference sequence). The CDR3 runs to 14 residues. The V and J ends lost 5 bases and 4 bases respectively, with 17 bases between them. CDR3 loop: CSAPRARAGYGYTF. The CDR3 nucleotides are TGCAGTGCTCCCCGTGCGAGGGCAGGCTATGGCTACACCTTC.

This clonotype occurred a few times. The V and J genes are TRBV25-1 and TRBJ1-2; 8 nucleotides line up with TRBD1. The ends lost 5 bases at V and 7 bases at J; junction bases unmatched: 9. CDR3 length: 14 residues. Germline V lookup: CDR1 MGHDK, CDR2 SYGVNS. The CDR3, as DNA: TGTGCCAGCAGTAGGTATCAGGGGGCGAGTGGCTACACCTTC. Protein: CASSRYQGASGYTF.

This clonotype was picked up a small number of times. The chain joins TRBV7-6 to TRBJ2-7; perhaps TRBD1 as D (6 bases). The V and J ends lost 0 bases and 6 bases respectively, with 15 bases between them. The CDR3 is 15 residues long. Germline-derived CDR1 and CDR2 are SGHVS and FNYEAQ. CDR3 region: CASSLATAATGEQYF. The CDR3 DNA is TGTGCCAGCAGCTTAGCAACTGCCGCGACAGGCGAGCAGTACTTC.

The rearrangement uses TRBV7-2 and TRBJ2-7, with D possibly called TRBD1 or TRBD2 (5 bases each). Trimming cost V 4 bases and J 0 bases, with 16 bases left between them. The CDR3 contains 16 residues. From germline, CDR1 is SGHTA and CDR2 FQGNSA. The chain's CDR3 is CASSSAGTASSYEQYF. The CDR3 DNA sequence: TGTGCCAGCAGCTCCGCCGGGACCGCAAGCTCCTACGAGCAGTACTTC. The whole variable domain, remainder taken from reference TRBV7-2 and TRBJ2-7, is GAGVSQSPSNKVTEKGKDVELRCDPISGHTALYWYRQSLGQGLEFLIYFQGNSAPDKSGLPSDRFSAERTGGSVSTLTIQRTQQEDSAVYLCASSSAGTASSYEQYFGPGTRLTVT.

This clonotype has only a few counts. J is TRBJ2-5 and V is TRBV7-9; no clear D. V was trimmed by 5 bases and J by 5 bases, leaving 12 bases between them. The CDR3 extends over 13 amino acids. Germline loops: CDR1 SEHNR, CDR2 FQNEAQ (reference sequence). Here the CDR3 DNA reads TGTGCCAGCAGCCCTATTGTGGAGGAGACCCAGTACTTC. Residues: CASSPIVEETQYF.

In regard to this clonotype: Germline and junction disagree at one end, which may indicate a read error. The V and J genes are TRBV5-1 and TRBJ2-7, with 7 bases lining up with TRBD1. The CDR3 consists of 14 residues. The V gene's germline CDR1 is SGHRS and CDR2 YFSETQ. In DNA, the CDR3 is TGCGCCGGCAGCCCTCGACAGGGCTCCTACGAGCAGTACTTC. The encoded protein is CAGSPRQGSYEQYF.

This chain connects TRBV5-6 to TRBJ2-1; tentatively, D is TRBD2 (6 bases). CDR1 and CDR2 (germline): SGHDT, YYEEEE. Trimming took off 4 bases at V and 8 bases at J, with 13 bases between the two ends. CDR3 size: 13 residues. In DNA, the CDR3 is TGTGCCAGCAGCAAGGACTGGGAGGATGAGCAGTTCTTC. Residues: CASSKDWEDEQFF.

V and J are TRBV4-3 and TRBJ2-3; weak D call: TRBD1 (6 bases). V was shortened by 1 base and J by 1 base, with 9 bases between the two germline ends. CDR3 length: 15 residues. The V gene's germline CDR1 is LGHNA and CDR2 YSLEER. The CDR3 loop is CASSQAWGRTDTQYF. DNA of the CDR3: TGCGCCAGCAGCCAAGCGTGGGGGCGCACAGATACGCAGTATTTT.

J is TRBJ2-3 and V is TRBV29-1, with D possibly TRBD2 on 6 matching bases. Trimming left V 4 bases short and J 0 bases short, with 14 bases between. Germline V gene lookup returns CDR1 SQVTM and CDR2 ANQGSEA. This CDR3 is built from 15 residues. CDR3 nucleotides: TGCAGCGTTGCAGGAGGGTGGCCTAGCACAGATACGCAGTATTTT. Translating it yields CSVAGGWPSTDTQYF.